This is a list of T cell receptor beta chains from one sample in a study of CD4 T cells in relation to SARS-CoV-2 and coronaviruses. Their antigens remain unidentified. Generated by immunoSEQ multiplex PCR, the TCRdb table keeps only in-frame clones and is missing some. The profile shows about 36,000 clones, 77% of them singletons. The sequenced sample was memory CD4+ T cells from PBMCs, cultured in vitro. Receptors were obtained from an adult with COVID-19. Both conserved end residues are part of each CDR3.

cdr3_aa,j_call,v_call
CASSPGRDGYGYTF,TRBJ1-2,TRBV18
CASSWGQSNTEAFF,TRBJ1-1,TRBV7-3
CASSERTGQETQYF,TRBJ2-5,TRBV2
CASKTGERGDEQYF,TRBJ2-7,TRBV6-5
CSVEEGPQGSRWGSSYNEQFF,TRBJ2-1,TRBV29-1
CASSATTGLGGNTIYF,TRBJ1-3,TRBV18
CASSLAALSNTGELFF,TRBJ2-2,TRBV28
CASSLARDSYNEQFF,TRBJ2-1,TRBV7-2
CAISQSGGTGELFF,TRBJ2-2,TRBV10-3
CASSLVGSDTDTQYF,TRBJ2-3,TRBV11-2
CASSPTASNYGYTF,TRBJ1-2,TRBV5-4
CASSLGSFQNIQYF,TRBJ2-4,TRBV5-1
CASSEGLAGVRTDTQYF,TRBJ2-3,TRBV9
CASSVGTGGPDTQYF,TRBJ2-3,TRBV2
CASSPLNWRLGGELFF,TRBJ2-2,TRBV9
CASSIDLRQGATQYF,TRBJ2-3,TRBV19
CASSQTEYGYTF,TRBJ1-2,TRBV4-1
CASRAWLVRTGFSGANVLTF,TRBJ2-6,TRBV5-1
CASSLAAGRGPTNEKLFF,TRBJ1-4,TRBV7-9
CASSRTGGSGYTF,TRBJ1-2,TRBV27
CASSYSIGANVLTF,TRBJ2-6,TRBV6-6
CASRPTSGSIHEQYF,TRBJ2-7,TRBV28
CASSFRALVTDTQYF,TRBJ2-3,TRBV27
CASSPQGQSTDTQYF,TRBJ2-3,TRBV9
CASSQDRQDQPQHF,TRBJ1-5,TRBV4-1
CASSSRGGGQETQYF,TRBJ2-5,TRBV11-3
CASSLRFTSGSTDTQYF,TRBJ2-3,TRBV5-6